The next 17 T cell receptor beta chains were all read from a single sample in a study of cytomegalovirus exposure and HLA in healthy donors. With 60 Vbeta and 13 Jbeta primers, the PCR was carried out. Sequenced by immunoSEQ multiplex PCR; TCRdb stores in-frame clones only, minus some. This table has tens of thousands of clones, roughly four fifths appearing once. Sequencing input: PBMCs. The receptors were gathered from a man aged 50-59 years in good health and CMV-seronegative.

This clone was seen only a few times. The rearrangement uses TRBV27 and TRBJ2-5; 10 nucleotides align to TRBD2. CDR1 and CDR2 from the germline V gene are MNHEY and SMNVEV (reference sequence). This CDR3 spans 15 amino acids. V lost 5 bases to trimming and J lost 2 bases; unmatched junction nucleotides: 5. CDR3 region: CASSTGTSEQETQYF. CDR3 coding DNA: TGTGCCAGCAGTACCGGGACTAGCGAGCAAGAGACCCAGTACTTC.

In the case of this clone: Other nucleotide sequences in the sample specify the same CDR3. J is TRBJ1-1 and V is TRBV5-1; D is perhaps TRBD1 (5 bases). The V end lost 0 bases, the J end lost 1 base, and 7 bases lay between the germline ends. The CDR3 loop spans 14 amino acids. Germline CDR1 SGHRS, CDR2 YFSETQ. DNA of the CDR3: TGCGCCAGCAGCTTGGGACAGACGAACACTGAAGCTTTCTTT. This sequence encodes CASSLGQTNTEAFF.

As DNA, the CDR3 is TGTGCCAGTAGCTACACAGGGTATTACACTGAAGCTTTCTTT. This codes for CASSYTGYYTEAFF. The V call is TRBV19, the J call TRBJ1-1, with D maybe TRBD1 (6 bases). Germline values: CDR1 LNHDA, CDR2 SQIVND (reference sequence). This CDR3 is 14 amino acids long. V lost 6 bases, J lost 3 bases, and 14 bases lay in between.

This clone was seen a handful of times. This rearrangement joins TRBV10-3 to TRBJ1-1; TRBD1 matches 9 bases. The CDR3 spans 15 residues. V trimming: 6 bases; J trimming: 0 bases; junction bases outside the gene matches: 5. Germline V gives CDR1 ENHRY, CDR2 SYGVKD. The CDR3 spells CAISERQGVNTEAFF. The CDR3 DNA is TGTGCCATCAGCGAAAGACAGGGGGTGAACACTGAAGCTTTCTTT.

This chain links TRBV19 with TRBJ1-2; D uncertain. The CDR3 is made up of 11 amino acids. Germline CDR1 and CDR2: LNHDA and SQIVND (reference sequence). V lost 4 bases and J lost 6, with 6 bases in between. The CDR3: CASSRRDGYTF. Written as DNA, the CDR3 is TGTGCCAGTAGTAGACGGGATGGCTACACCTTC.

In its sample, this clone was seen a few times. The chain has TRBV28 and TRBJ2-5; 7 positions agree with TRBD2. The tail of the sequence fits TRBJ2-7 better, so the J call may be wrong. From germline, CDR1 is MDHEN and CDR2 SYDVKM. The CDR3 length is 16 residues. CDR3 DNA: TGTGCCAGCAGTTTATCGGGCCCTAGCGGAACCTACGAGCAGTACTTC. Translation gives CASSLSGPSGTYEQYF.

Regarding this clone: The junction departs from germline at one end; a sequencing error may be responsible. The chain recombines TRBV6-5 with TRBJ1-3; tentatively, D is TRBD1 (6 bases). Per germline, CDR1 MNHEY and CDR2 SVGAGI. CDR3 length equals 14 residues. The DNA of the CDR3 is TGTACCAGCAGCCCAGGGGACTCTGGAAACACCATATATTTT. Protein sequence: CTSSPGDSGNTIYF.

This clone showed up just once. The rearrangement uses TRBV27 and TRBJ2-7; D may be TRBD2 (6 bases). Trimming cost V 0 bases and J 0 bases, with 9 bases left between them. Germline CDR1 and CDR2: MNHEY and SMNVEV (reference sequence). This CDR3 is built from 15 residues. The DNA for the CDR3 is TGTGCCAGCAGTTTATCAGCGGGCATCTCCTACGAGCAGTACTTC. Its translation is CASSLSAGISYEQYF.

V gene TRBV7-9 combines with J gene TRBJ2-5, with D possibly TRBD2 on 5 matching bases. The V end was cut by 6 bases, the J end by 5 bases, with 13 bases between. The germline V gene encodes CDR1 SEHNR and CDR2 FQNEAQ (reference sequence). The length of the CDR3 is 13 residues. The CDR3 coding sequence is TGTGCCAGCAGTGCTTGGCCGGGGGAGACCCAGTACTTC. Encoded protein: CASSAWPGETQYF.

V usage is TRBV7-2 and J usage is TRBJ1-4, with a tentative D call TRBD1 (5 bases). Between the trimmed V and J ends, which lost 5 bases and 5 bases, there was a span of 15 bases. This CDR3 contains 15 residues. CDR1 and CDR2 from the germline V gene are SGHTA and FQGNSA. The CDR3 is CASSPGFVSNEKLFF. CDR3 coding DNA: TGTGCCAGCAGCCCAGGGTTTGTTTCCAATGAAAAACTGTTTTTT.

The chain is built from TRBV30 and TRBJ2-7; TRBD1 matches at 8 bases. This CDR3 is 14 amino acids long. V shed 6 bases and J 0 bases; nucleotides not matched to a gene: 7. CDR1 GTSNPN and CDR2 SVGIG come from the germline V gene (reference sequence). CDR3 sequence (DNA): TGTGCCTGCCAGGGGGCTCAAAGCTCCTACGAGCAGTACTTC. Amino acids: CACQGAQSSYEQYF.

In the case of this clone: A junction end diverges from the germline sequence, so it may reflect a read error. The V call is TRBV6-1, the J call TRBJ1-2; D is uncertain. The length of the CDR3 is 15 residues. The V gene's germline CDR1 is MNHNS and CDR2 SASEGT. As DNA, the CDR3 is TGTGCCAGCATTGAAGGGCAGGCCCCCCGTGGTGGTTACACCTTC. It codes for CASIEGQAPRGGYTF.

This chain joins TRBV6-5 and TRBJ1-5; no firm D call. Trimming removed 6 bases from V and 2 bases from J, with 8 bases in between. CDR1 and CDR2 from the germline V gene are MNHEY and SVGAGI. This CDR3 has 13 residues. For the CDR3, the DNA is TGTGCCAGCAGAACGAGCCGCAATCAGCCCCAGCATTTT. Protein: CASRTSRNQPQHF.

V is TRBV4-1 and J is TRBJ2-7, with D possibly TRBD1 on 5 matching bases. Trimming took off 0 bases at V and 5 bases at J, with 11 bases between the two ends. In germline, CDR1 is MGHRA, CDR2 YSYEKL. This CDR3 contains 14 residues. CDR3 sequence reads: CASSQEVRGHEQYF. The DNA of the CDR3 is TGCGCCAGCAGCCAAGAGGTTAGGGGCCACGAGCAGTACTTC.

The chain joins TRBV10-1 to TRBJ1-1, with 7 bases fitting TRBD1. Germline CDR1 WNHNN, CDR2 SYGVQD (reference sequence). The CDR3 covers 13 residues. After removal of 7 bases from V and 3 bases from J, the junction contained 5 bases not matched to a gene. Here the CDR3 DNA reads TGCGCCAGCAACCAGGGACAGCACACTGAAGCTTTCTTT. Translation: CASNQGQHTEAFF.

There are a few counts of this clone. The chain carries TRBV2 and TRBJ1-1; D not certain. The CDR3 runs to 14 residues. Trimming shortened V by 3 bases and J by 5 bases, and 13 bases separated the two germline ends. Germline CDR1 reads SNHLY; CDR2 reads FYNNEI. The CDR3 loop is CASSESQLRTEAFF. CDR3 nucleotide sequence: TGTGCCAGCAGTGAGTCCCAATTGAGGACTGAAGCTTTCTTT.

The V call is TRBV6-6, the J call TRBJ2-7, with a possible D match to TRBD1 (5 bases). Trimming took off 2 bases at V and 4 bases at J, with 15 bases between the two ends. CDR1 MNHNY and CDR2 SVGAGI come from the germline V gene (reference sequence). The CDR3 runs 15 residues. The CDR3, as DNA: TGTGCCAGCAGTTACCCGTTGCAGGGTAGATACGAGCAGTACTTC. Translated: CASSYPLQGRYEQYF.